A selection of T cell receptor beta chains follows, all from one sample in a study of cytomegalovirus exposure and HLA in healthy donors. TCRdb's table, derived via immunoSEQ multiplex PCR, lists solely in-frame clones and lacks some. The table lists about 69,000 clones, under 80% of them singletons. The sequencing input was PBMCs. Receptors were obtained from a male donor in good health and CMV-seropositive. The CDR3 runs from the conserved cysteine through the conserved F or W. The D gene is left open where the match is weak. Clone size is given for some rows only: seen once, a few or many times, or a class if the clone is expanded.

TRBJ2-7,NA,TRBV4-1,NA,15,CASRTRVQGEHEQYF,TGCGCCAGCAGAACCAGGGTGCAGGGTGAACACGAGCAGTACTTC
TRBJ2-1,TRBD1,TRBV9,few,14,CASSGGRTGNEQFF,TGTGCCAGCAGCGGAGGAAGGACAGGTAATGAGCAGTTCTTC
TRBJ2-7,TRBD1,TRBV5-1,few,15,CASSDGTAFSYEQYF,TGCGCCAGCAGCGATGGGACAGCCTTCTCCTACGAGCAGTACTTC
TRBJ1-3,NA,TRBV15,NA,16,CATSKGSTLSGNTIYF,TGTGCCACCAGCAAAGGTTCGACACTCTCTGGAAACACCATATATTTT
TRBJ1-3,NA,TRBV7-2,NA,16,CASSLGRGSIGNTIYF,TGTGCCAGCAGCTTGGGGAGAGGATCGATAGGAAACACCATATATTTT
TRBJ1-4,NA,TRBV7-9,once,15,CASSPSRVIEEKLFF,TGTGCCAGCAGCCCAAGTCGGGTGATTGAAGAAAAACTGTTTTTT
TRBJ2-5,NA,TRBV4-3,NA,16,CASSPNWDTLRETQYF,TGCGCCAGCAGCCCCAACTGGGACACCCTGAGGGAGACCCAGTACTTC
TRBJ2-6,TRBD1,TRBV7-8,NA,18,CASSLVGQAGSGANVLTF,TGTGCCAGCAGCTTAGTCGGACAGGCCGGCTCTGGGGCCAACGTCCTGACTTTC
TRBJ1-1,NA,TRBV7-9,NA,12,CASSLEGDEAFF,TGTGCCAGCAGCTTAGAAGGGGATGAAGCTTTCTTT
TRBJ2-3,NA,TRBV2,NA,12,CASRGPRVEQYF,TGTGCCAGCAGGGGTCCCAGGGTGGAGCAGTATTTT
TRBJ2-7,NA,TRBV9,NA,13,CASSVADSYEQYF,TGTGCCAGCAGCGTAGCAGACTCCTACGAGCAGTACTTC
TRBJ2-5,TRBD1,TRBV6-6,few,14,CASSHPGQGATQYF,TGTGCCAGCAGCCACCCGGGACAGGGAGCGACCCAGTACTTC
TRBJ2-3,TRBD2,TRBV6-4,few,14,CASSASGSTDTQYF,TGTGCCAGCAGTGCTAGCGGGAGCACAGATACGCAGTATTTT
TRBJ1-2,TRBD1,TRBV30,NA,13,CAWSRTGRYGYTF,TGTGCCTGGAGTAGGACAGGCCGCTATGGCTACACCTTC
TRBJ2-2,NA,TRBV11-3,NA,14,CASSASANTGELFF,TGTGCCAGCAGCGCTAGCGCAAACACCGGGGAGCTGTTTTTT
TRBJ2-2,NA,TRBV11-2,NA,15,CASSLTGLNTGELFF,TGTGCCAGCAGCTTAACAGGGCTGAACACCGGGGAGCTGTTTTTT
TRBJ1-6,NA,TRBV30,once,14,CAWSVGQYNSPLHF,TGTGCCTGGAGTGTCGGACAGTATAATTCACCCCTCCACTTT
TRBJ2-2,NA,TRBV9,NA,16,CASSVRLAANTGELFF,TGTGCCAGCAGCGTCAGGTTAGCGGCAAACACCGGGGAGCTGTTTTTT
TRBJ1-4,NA,TRBV21-1,NA,13,CASSTTKREKLFF,TGTGCCAGCAGCACTACCAAACGGGAAAAACTGTTTTTT
TRBJ1-2,TRBD1,TRBV19,NA,16,CASSRDRGLPNYGYTF,TGTGCCAGTAGTCGGGACAGGGGGTTGCCTAACTATGGCTACACCTTC
TRBJ1-1,NA,TRBV6-5,NA,11,CASSLQGGAFF,TGTGCCAGCAGCCTACAGGGTGGAGCTTTCTTT
TRBJ1-4,NA,TRBV2,NA,14,CATTTRGREEKLFF,TGTGCCACCACCACCCGTGGGAGAGAGGAAAAACTGTTTTTT
TRBJ1-5,NA,TRBV4-3,NA,16,CASSQDRTGSNQPQHF,TGCGCCAGCAGCCAAGACAGAACAGGTAGCAATCAGCCCCAGCATTTT
TRBJ2-1,TRBD2,TRBV5-1,once,17,CASSEGASGGIHNEQFF,TGCGCCAGCAGCGAAGGGGCTAGCGGGGGTATTCACAATGAGCAGTTCTTC
TRBJ2-7,NA,TRBV2,NA,15,CATQVGSAGSYEQYF,TGTGCCACCCAAGTGGGGTCCGCCGGGAGTTACGAGCAGTACTTC
TRBJ2-2,NA,TRBV27,NA,12,CASSLITGELFF,TGTGCCAGCAGCCTTATCACCGGGGAGCTGTTTTTT
TRBJ1-2,NA,TRBV6-5,NA,15,CASSYSRGRNYGYTF,TGTGCCAGCAGTTACTCGAGAGGTAGAAACTATGGCTACACCTTC
TRBJ2-3,TRBD1,TRBV5-4,NA,15,CASSPPGQGRFTQYF,TGTGCCAGCAGCCCCCCGGGACAGGGAAGGTTTACGCAGTATTTT
TRBJ2-1,TRBD2,TRBV6-5,few,15,CASSYEGLAANEQFF,TGTGCCAGCAGTTACGAAGGACTAGCGGCAAATGAGCAGTTCTTC
TRBJ1-4,NA,TRBV6-5,NA,13,CASSPRVGEKLFF,TGTGCCAGCAGTCCTCGGGTCGGGGAAAAACTGTTTTTT
TRBJ2-1,TRBD2,TRBV19,once,15,CASSPRLAGGDEQFF,TGTGCCAGTAGTCCCCGGCTAGCGGGGGGCGATGAGCAGTTCTTC
TRBJ2-7,NA,TRBV5-1,NA,15,CASSPGHPSSYEQYF,TGCGCCAGCAGCCCGGGACATCCGAGCTCCTACGAGCAGTACTTC
TRBJ1-5,NA,TRBV27,NA,15,CASRPQGWSNQPQHF,TGTGCCAGCCGACCTCAGGGTTGGAGCAATCAGCCCCAGCATTTT
TRBJ1-4,TRBD1,TRBV6-1,NA,16,CASSEAGGQGFEKLFF,TGTGCCAGCAGTGAAGCGGGGGGACAGGGGTTTGAAAAACTGTTTTTT
TRBJ2-1,NA,TRBV5-4,NA,12,CASSSLGDEQFF,TGTGCCAGCAGCTCCCTAGGGGATGAGCAGTTCTTC
TRBJ2-2,TRBD2,TRBV5-1,NA,19,CASSLTGLAGGANTGELFF,TGCGCCAGCAGTCTGACGGGACTAGCGGGAGGGGCTAACACCGGGGAGCTGTTTTTT
TRBJ2-3,NA,TRBV7-9,NA,15,CASSLWGGETDTQYF,TGTGCCAGCAGCTTGTGGGGCGGGGAGACAGATACGCAGTATTTT
TRBJ1-4,TRBD1,TRBV7-9,few,16,CASRPITGGQNEKLFF,TGTGCCAGCAGACCAATTACAGGGGGCCAGAATGAAAAACTGTTTTTT
TRBJ2-5,NA,TRBV10-3,NA,14,CAISGRQAGETQYF,TGTGCCATCAGTGGTAGGCAGGCTGGGGAGACCCAGTACTTC
TRBJ1-2,TRBD1,TRBV19,NA,14,CASSSEDRGGSYTF,TGTGCCAGTAGTTCGGAGGACAGGGGAGGGAGCTACACCTTC
TRBJ2-5,NA,TRBV19,few,13,CASSRDRQETQYF,TGTGCCAGTAGTAGAGACAGGCAAGAGACCCAGTACTTC
TRBJ1-5,NA,TRBV6-1,NA,16,CASSESGIRGNQPQHF,TGTGCCAGCAGTGAATCGGGAATCAGAGGGAATCAGCCCCAGCATTTT
TRBJ2-5,NA,TRBV5-1,NA,14,CASSLGDNVETQYF,TGCGCCAGCAGCTTGGGTGACAACGTGGAGACCCAGTACTTC
TRBJ2-7,TRBD1,TRBV18,NA,16,CASSPFGTVTSYEQYF,TGTGCCAGCTCACCCTTCGGGACAGTTACTTCCTACGAGCAGTACTTC
TRBJ2-5,TRBD2,TRBV6-1,NA,13,CASNSGRIETQYF,TGTGCCAGCAATTCCGGGAGGATAGAGACCCAGTACTTC
TRBJ2-2,TRBD2,TRBV4-1,NA,15,CASSLAGGRTGELFF,TGCGCCAGCAGCCTAGCGGGAGGCCGCACCGGGGAGCTGTTTTTT
TRBJ1-5,NA,TRBV27,NA,13,CASSTRGYQPQHF,TGTGCCAGCAGCACCCGCGGTTATCAGCCCCAGCATTTT
TRBJ2-3,NA,TRBV7-9,NA,13,CASSLEGTDTQYF,TGTGCCAGCAGCTTGGAGGGGACAGATACGCAGTATTTT
TRBJ2-7,NA,TRBV9,few,12,CASSLSSYEQYF,TGTGCCAGCAGCTTGAGCTCCTACGAGCAGTACTTC
TRBJ2-5,NA,TRBV4-2,NA,16,CASSQGGGVGQETQYF,TGTGCCAGCAGCCAAGGGGGCGGAGTGGGCCAAGAGACCCAGTACTTC
TRBJ1-1,NA,TRBV19,NA,12,CASDKVYTEAFF,TGTGCCAGCGACAAAGTCTACACTGAAGCTTTCTTT
TRBJ1-3,NA,TRBV7-8,NA,16,CASSPGAATSGNTIYF,TGTGCCAGCAGCCCAGGGGCGGCAACCTCTGGAAACACCATATATTTT
TRBJ1-4,NA,TRBV19,NA,15,CASRGRALYGEKLFF,TGTGCCAGCCGCGGCAGGGCCTTGTATGGTGAAAAACTGTTTTTT
TRBJ1-5,TRBD1,TRBV10-2,NA,16,CASPRDRGYSNQPQHF,TGCGCCAGTCCCCGGGACAGGGGATATAGCAATCAGCCCCAGCATTTT
TRBJ2-7,NA,TRBV7-6,few,16,CASSLAEGDHPYEQYF,TGTGCCAGCAGCTTAGCGGAGGGCGACCACCCCTACGAGCAGTACTTC
TRBJ1-4,NA,TRBV5-5,NA,16,CASSLTGSTTNEKLFF,TGTGCCAGCAGCTTGACAGGTTCTACGACTAATGAAAAACTGTTTTTT
TRBJ1-1,TRBD1,TRBV6-5,NA,16,CASSYGQEVYFTEAFF,TGTGCCAGCAGTTACGGACAGGAGGTGTATTTCACTGAAGCTTTCTTT
TRBJ2-7,NA,TRBV6-5,NA,14,CASSYRGREAEQYF,TGTGCCAGCAGTTACCGGGGCAGGGAGGCCGAGCAGTACTTC